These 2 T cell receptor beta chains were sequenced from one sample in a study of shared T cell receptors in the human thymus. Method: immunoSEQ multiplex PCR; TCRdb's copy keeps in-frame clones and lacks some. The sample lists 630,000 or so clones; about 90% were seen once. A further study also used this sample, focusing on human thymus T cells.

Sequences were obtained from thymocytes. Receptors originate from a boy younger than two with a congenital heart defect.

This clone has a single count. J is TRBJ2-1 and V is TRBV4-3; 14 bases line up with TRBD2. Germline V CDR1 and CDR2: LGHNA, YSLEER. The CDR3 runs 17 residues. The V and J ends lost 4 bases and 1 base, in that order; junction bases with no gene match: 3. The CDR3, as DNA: TGCGCCAGCAGCCGTGGGACTAGCGGGAGTTCCTACAATGAGCAGTTCTTC. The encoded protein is CASSRGTSGSSYNEQFF.

CDR3 nucleotides: TGTGCCAGCAGCCCTAGGGGGAATTCACCCCTCCACTTT. Translated: CASSPRGNSPLHF. The chain has TRBV5-4 and TRBJ1-6; a weak D match, TRBD1 (6 bases). Germline V gene data show CDR1 as SGHNT and CDR2 as YYREEE (reference sequence). V was pared by 4 bases and J by 7 bases, with 9 bases between. The CDR3 covers 13 residues.